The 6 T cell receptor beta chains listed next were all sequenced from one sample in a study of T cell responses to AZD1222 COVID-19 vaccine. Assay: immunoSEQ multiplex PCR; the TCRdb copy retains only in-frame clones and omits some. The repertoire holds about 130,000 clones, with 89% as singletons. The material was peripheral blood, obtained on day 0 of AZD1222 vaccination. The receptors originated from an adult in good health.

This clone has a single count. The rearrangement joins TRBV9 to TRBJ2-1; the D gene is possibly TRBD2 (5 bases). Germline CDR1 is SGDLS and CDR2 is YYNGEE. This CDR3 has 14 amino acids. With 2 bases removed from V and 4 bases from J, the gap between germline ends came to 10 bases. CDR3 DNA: TGTGCCAGCAGCGTTGAGGGCGGGTACAATGAGCAGTTCTTC. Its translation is CASSVEGGYNEQFF.

DNA of the CDR3: TGTGCCAGCAGATTGGGCCCGGGCGGCCCTGAAGCTTTCTTT. Translating it yields CASRLGPGGPEAFF. The J gene is TRBJ1-1, the V gene TRBV27; D gene ambiguous. Germline CDR1 reads MNHEY; CDR2 reads SMNVEV (reference sequence). With 6 bases removed from V and 6 bases from J, the gap between germline ends came to 17 bases. The CDR3 is made up of 14 amino acids.

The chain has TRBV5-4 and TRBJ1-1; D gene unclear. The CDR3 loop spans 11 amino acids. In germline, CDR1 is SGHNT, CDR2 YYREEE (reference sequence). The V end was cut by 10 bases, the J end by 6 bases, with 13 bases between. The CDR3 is CAYLSGAEAFF. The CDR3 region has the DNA TGTGCCTACCTATCAGGTGCTGAAGCTTTCTTT.

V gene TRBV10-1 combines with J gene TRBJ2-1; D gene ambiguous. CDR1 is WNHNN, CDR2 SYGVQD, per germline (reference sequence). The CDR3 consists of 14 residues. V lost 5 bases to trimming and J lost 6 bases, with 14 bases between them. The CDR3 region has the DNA TGCGCCAGCAGTAACACACCCGGGTCCAATGAGCAGTTCTTC. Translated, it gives CASSNTPGSNEQFF.

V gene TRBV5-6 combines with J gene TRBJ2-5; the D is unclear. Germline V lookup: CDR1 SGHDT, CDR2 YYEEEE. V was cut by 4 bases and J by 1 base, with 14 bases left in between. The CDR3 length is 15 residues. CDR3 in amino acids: CASSPGGPLQETQYF. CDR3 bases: TGTGCCAGCAGCCCTGGTGGACCGCTCCAAGAGACCCAGTACTTC.

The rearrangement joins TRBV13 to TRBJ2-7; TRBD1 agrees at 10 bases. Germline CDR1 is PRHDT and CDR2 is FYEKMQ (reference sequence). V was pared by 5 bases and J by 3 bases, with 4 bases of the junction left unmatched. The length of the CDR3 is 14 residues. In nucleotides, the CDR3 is TGTGCCAGCAGCCGACGGACAGGGGGCTACGAGCAGTACTTC. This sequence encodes CASSRRTGGYEQYF.